One and the same sample provided the 11 T cell receptor beta chains below, sequenced in a study of control samples from healthy donors and cancer patients. Sequencing used immunoSEQ multiplex PCR; TCRdb keeps in-frame clones, though not all of them. The data hold 35,000 to 45,000 clones, with approximately 90% observed a single time. The sample taken for sequencing was PBMCs. These receptor sequences come from a woman aged 40 to 50 with head and neck cancer.

The V call is TRBV7-6, the J call TRBJ2-7; 11 bases are shared with TRBD2. Losses at the gene ends were 4 bases for V and 4 bases for J; bases not matched to a gene: 3. There are 14 residues in the CDR3. Germline loops: CDR1 SGHVS, CDR2 FNYEAQ. CDR3 loop: CASSSLAGGYEQYF. As DNA, the CDR3 is TGTGCCAGCAGCTCCCTAGCGGGAGGTTACGAGCAGTACTTC.

This clone is a singleton in its sample. The chain joins TRBV11-2 to TRBJ1-2; D unclear. Trimming took 8 bases from V and 5 from J, leaving 12 bases between them. This CDR3 is 12 amino acids long. Germline V gene sequence: CDR1 SGHAT, CDR2 FQNNGV. The CDR3 sequence is CASGGGGYGYTF. The CDR3 bases are TGTGCCAGCGGAGGCGGCGGTTATGGCTACACCTTC.

The V call is TRBV6-1, the J call TRBJ1-2; tentative D call: TRBD1 (5 bases). The germline V and J ends were trimmed by 2 bases and 0 bases, with 13 bases remaining between them. The CDR3 runs to 16 residues. From germline, CDR1 is MNHNS and CDR2 SASEGT. The CDR3 loop is CASSERPRAPNYGYTF. The DNA of the CDR3 is TGTGCCAGCAGTGAAAGGCCCAGGGCGCCTAACTATGGCTACACCTTC.

The rearrangement joins TRBV5-1 to TRBJ2-2, with 8 positions matching TRBD2. Germline trimming cut 4 bases from V and 6 bases from J; bases unmatched to any gene: 8. Germline V gene data show CDR1 as SGHRS and CDR2 as YFSETQ. The CDR3 spans 15 residues. DNA of the CDR3: TGCGCCAGCAGCCAGTCGGGAGGGCCCTCCGGGGAGCTGTTTTTT. Its protein product is CASSQSGGPSGELFF.

The chain combines TRBV21-1 with TRBJ1-6. TRBV21-1 is recorded as a pseudogene. This CDR3 comprises 16 residues. CDR3 in DNA: TGTGCCAGCAGCAAACCGTTAAGCTCCTATAATTCACCCCTCCACTTT. Its protein product is CASSKPLSSYNSPLHF.

The chain uses TRBV7-2 and TRBJ2-7, with D possibly being TRBD1 (5 bases). Germline V CDR1 and CDR2: SGHTA, FQGNSA. CDR3 length equals 15 residues. The V and J ends lost 1 base and 3 bases respectively, with 13 bases between them. The CDR3 bases are TGTGCCAGCAGCTTAGAGGGATCCAGGGTCTACGAGCAGTACTTC. It translates to CASSLEGSRVYEQYF.

The chain recombines TRBV9 with TRBJ1-2, with D possibly matching TRBD1 (6 bases). This CDR3 comprises 14 residues. CDR1 and CDR2 (germline): SGDLS, YYNGEE. V lost 5 bases and J 4 bases, leaving 15 bases between the germline ends. CDR3 loop: CASSASGGGYGYTF. In DNA form, the CDR3 reads TGTGCCAGCAGTGCGTCCGGGGGCGGCTATGGCTACACCTTC.

The chain joins TRBV19 to TRBJ2-7; D might be TRBD1 (6 bases). The CDR3 is made up of 14 amino acids. The germline V gene encodes CDR1 LNHDA and CDR2 SQIVND (reference sequence). Trimming shortened V by 2 bases and J by 2 bases, and 10 bases separated the two germline ends. The CDR3 reads CASSISDRTYEQYF. The CDR3 DNA reads as TGTGCCAGTAGTATATCGGACAGAACCTACGAGCAGTACTTC. The whole variable domain, remainder taken from reference TRBV19 and TRBJ2-7, is DGGITQSPKYLFRKEGQNVTLSCEQNLNHDAMYWYRQDPGQGLRLIYYSQIVNDFQKGDIAEGYSVSREKKESFPLTVTSAQKNPTAFYLCASSISDRTYEQYFGPGTRLTVT.

This chain uses TRBV24-1 with TRBJ1-5; 10 nucleotides line up with TRBD1. The CDR3 is made up of 18 amino acids. The V gene's germline CDR1 is KGHDR and CDR2 SFDVKD. J was trimmed by 0 bases and V by 5 bases; bases with no gene match: 9. CDR3 residues: CATSGVGTGAYSNQPQHF. CDR3 coding DNA: TGTGCCACCAGTGGCGTAGGGACAGGGGCCTATAGCAATCAGCCCCAGCATTTT.

This chain connects TRBV5-1 to TRBJ1-5; 7 bases match TRBD1. V shed 5 bases and J 8 bases; nucleotides not matched to a gene: 10. Per the germline V gene, CDR1 is SGHRS and CDR2 is YFSETQ. CDR3 size: 14 residues. The CDR3 spells CASRKGTAGEPQHF. The CDR3 DNA sequence: TGCGCCAGCAGGAAAGGGACAGCCGGGGAGCCCCAGCATTTT.

This clone is medium-sized (0.01 to 0.1%). The rearrangement links TRBV10-1 to TRBJ1-2; D gene unclear. Germline V gene data show CDR1 as WNHNN and CDR2 as SYGVQD (reference sequence). This CDR3 spans 17 amino acids. Deletions cut 6 bases from V and 0 bases from J, with 20 bases between. The CDR3 sequence is CASRHWVGGMSNYGYTF. The CDR3 bases are TGCGCCAGCAGGCACTGGGTCGGCGGGATGTCTAACTATGGCTACACCTTC.